The present entry profiles one T cell receptor beta chain with its context. Its antigen is currently unknown. The method was immunoSEQ multiplex PCR; TCRdb's version includes in-frame clones alone and lacks a portion of them. The sample has some 150,000 clones, approximately 85% seen once. Germline CDR1 MDHEN, CDR2 SYDVKM. CDR3 length equals 13 residues. This record belongs to a study of T cell responses to AZD1222 COVID-19 vaccine. Study-wide results and caveats: Spike regions recognized by vaccine-associated CD4 TCRs spanned the protein, led by 160-218 and 743-854. Repertoires were sampled only after the peak T cell response.

The sample consisted of peripheral blood, taken 28 days after the second dose of the MenACWY control vaccine. The source is an adult who received the MenACWY meningococcal vaccine as a control. The V gene is TRBV28, the J gene TRBJ2-3, with D possibly being TRBD2 (7 bases). CDR3 loop: CAGGDIGTDTQYF. The CDR3 bases are TGTGCAGGGGGGGACATCGGCACAGATACGCAGTATTTT. The whole variable domain, filled in from reference TRBV28 and TRBJ2-3, reads DVKVTQSSRYLVKRTGEKVFLECVQDMDHENMFWYRQDPGLGLRLIYFSYDVKMKEKGDIPEGYSVSREKKERFSLILESASTNQTSMYLCAGGDIGTDTQYFGPGTRLTVL.